The 29 T cell receptor beta chains below were found in one sample sequenced in a study of shared clonotypes between healthy human individuals. Repertoires were generated with immunoSEQ multiplex PCR, while TCRdb's copy carries only in-frame clones and drops some. The sample lists roughly 1 million clones; approximately 68% were seen once. Material: memory CD4+ T cells sorted from blood. Subset reported: CD45RA-negative fraction. These receptors came from a man younger than 30 in good health.

This chain connects TRBV29-1 to TRBJ2-3; D not resolved. CDR3 length equals 13 residues. Germline values: CDR1 SQVTM, CDR2 ANQGSEA. Trimming shortened V by 3 bases and J by 3 bases, and 10 bases separated the two germline ends. The CDR3 reads CSVDNASTDTQYF. The CDR3 DNA reads as TGCAGCGTTGATAACGCGAGTACAGATACGCAGTATTTT.

The chain recombines TRBV5-8 with TRBJ1-4, with D hard to call. The CDR3 is made up of 15 amino acids. The V end lost 3 bases, the J end lost 3 bases, and 12 bases lay between the germline ends. Germline assignment: CDR1 SGHTS and CDR2 YDEGEE. In DNA, the CDR3 is TGTGCCAGCAGCTCGGAACCCTCACCTAATGAAAAACTGTTTTTT. This codes for CASSSEPSPNEKLFF.

This clone is a singleton in its sample. The chain combines TRBV30 with TRBJ2-5; 9 nucleotides align to TRBD2. V lost 0 bases, J lost 5 bases, and 13 bases stayed unmatched. The length of the CDR3 is 17 residues. CDR1 and CDR2 (germline): GTSNPN, SVGIG (reference sequence). For the CDR3, the DNA is TGTGCCTGGAGTGTACGGAGCGGGAGGATGGGCGGGGAGACCCAGTACTTC. Residues: CAWSVRSGRMGGETQYF.

The count of this clone is one. This sequence joins TRBV19 and TRBJ2-3; TRBD2 agrees at 14 bases. There are 19 residues in the CDR3. Germline assignment: CDR1 LNHDA and CDR2 SQIVND (reference sequence). Trimming at V came to 7 bases and at J to 7 bases, leaving 19 bases not matched to a gene. CDR3 loop: CASNSGLAGGRMGSNTQYF. CDR3 DNA: TGTGCCAGTAACTCAGGACTAGCGGGAGGCCGGATGGGTTCTAATACGCAGTATTTT.

J is TRBJ2-1 and V is TRBV7-8, with D unresolved. Germline assignment: CDR1 SGHVS and CDR2 FQNEAQ. The CDR3 is made up of 16 amino acids. Deletions cut 3 bases from V and 0 bases from J, with 12 bases between. CDR3 residues: CASSFGSAGSYNEQFF. The DNA for the CDR3 is TGTGCCAGCAGCTTCGGGTCGGCAGGCTCCTACAATGAGCAGTTCTTC.

The rearrangement uses TRBV19 and TRBJ1-2, with D possibly TRBD1 on 6 matching bases. The CDR3 is made up of 15 amino acids. The V and J ends lost 4 bases and 0 bases respectively, with 12 bases between them. CDR1 LNHDA and CDR2 SQIVND come from the germline V gene (reference sequence). The CDR3 reads CASSSKTGANYGYTF. The CDR3 region has the DNA TGTGCCAGTAGTAGCAAGACAGGTGCTAACTATGGCTACACCTTC.

V gene TRBV4-2 combines with J gene TRBJ1-2; unclear D gene. Germline CDR1 reads LGHNA; CDR2 reads YNFKEQ. V was pared by 4 bases and J by 0 bases, with 15 bases between. CDR3 length equals 16 residues. CDR3 residues: CASSRDSGMTNYGYTF. The CDR3 DNA is TGTGCCAGCAGCCGGGATAGCGGGATGACTAACTATGGCTACACCTTC.

The chain links TRBV5-8 to TRBJ2-6; no reliable D call. CDR3 size: 15 residues. Germline assignment: CDR1 SGHTS and CDR2 YDEGEE. Trimming removed 4 bases at V and 1 base at J, with 9 bases between. The CDR3 reads CASSPVLSGANVLTF. Here the CDR3 DNA reads TGTGCCAGCAGCCCGGTACTTTCTGGGGCCAACGTCCTGACTTTC.

This chain links TRBV30 with TRBJ2-5, with D possibly matching TRBD2 (5 bases). Per germline, CDR1 GTSNPN and CDR2 SVGIG (reference sequence). V lost 1 base, J lost 2 bases, and 17 bases lay in between. The CDR3 totals 16 residues. The DNA of the CDR3 is TGTGCCTGGAGTGACAGCGGTGGTGGGTGGCAAGAGACCCAGTACTTC. It specifies CAWSDSGGGWQETQYF.

V gene TRBV11-3 combines with J gene TRBJ2-2; perhaps D is TRBD1 or TRBD2 (7 bases each). The CDR3 runs to 16 residues. The germline V and J ends were trimmed by 5 bases and 3 bases, with 16 bases remaining between them. CDR1 is SGHNT and CDR2 is YENEEA in the germline V gene. CDR3 region: CASSREGATYTGELFF. The CDR3 DNA follows: TGTGCCAGCAGCAGGGAGGGGGCCACCTACACCGGGGAGCTGTTTTTT.

Worth noting for this clone: This same CDR3 is encoded by further DNA sequences in the sample. The chain couples TRBV5-1 to TRBJ1-3; D remains ambiguous. The CDR3 runs to 14 residues. With 0 bases removed from V and 4 bases from J, the gap between germline ends came to 8 bases. Germline V lookup: CDR1 SGHRS, CDR2 YFSETQ. This CDR3 is CASSLGQSGNTIYF. The DNA for the CDR3 is TGCGCCAGCAGCTTGGGGCAGTCCGGAAACACCATATATTTT.

This chain links TRBV7-8 with TRBJ1-3; D is unresolved. Germline CDR1 SGHVS, CDR2 FQNEAQ. The CDR3 is 15 residues long. V was cut by 2 bases and J by 0 bases, with 8 bases left in between. CDR3 region: CASSLNALSGNTIYF. The CDR3 coding sequence is TGTGCCAGCAGCTTAAACGCCCTCTCTGGAAACACCATATATTTT.

The chain carries TRBV5-1 and TRBJ2-4; TRBD2 agrees at 11 bases. Germline-derived CDR1 and CDR2 are SGHRS and YFSETQ. CDR3 length: 17 residues. The J segment lost 2 bases and the V segment lost 4 bases, leaving 8 bases of the junction unmatched. CDR3 residues: CASSKTTSGDPKNIQYF. The CDR3 DNA reads TGCGCCAGCAGCAAGACGACTAGCGGGGACCCCAAAAACATTCAGTACTTC.

This clone was observed a single time. The V call is TRBV7-2, the J call TRBJ2-5; D is undetermined. Germline assignment: CDR1 SGHTA and CDR2 FQGNSA. Trimming shortened V by 0 bases and J by 5 bases, and 7 bases separated the two germline ends. The CDR3 is 13 residues long. CDR3 nucleotides: TGTGCCAGCAGCTTAGCGCTTGGGGAGACCCAGTACTTC. This encodes CASSLALGETQYF.

The chain recombines TRBV5-1 with TRBJ2-1, with 11 bases matching TRBD2. Germline lookup yields CDR1 SGHRS and CDR2 YFSETQ. The CDR3 spans 16 residues. V trimming: 2 bases; J trimming: 8 bases; junction bases outside the gene matches: 9. The CDR3 region is CASSLNLAGGKDEQFF. The DNA of the CDR3 is TGCGCCAGCAGCTTAAATCTAGCGGGAGGAAAGGATGAGCAGTTCTTC.

In its sample, this clone was seen a few times. This sequence joins TRBV5-1 and TRBJ2-7; TRBD2 is a possible D gene (6 bases). Trimming took 2 bases from V and 5 from J, leaving 11 bases between them. Germline values: CDR1 SGHRS, CDR2 YFSETQ. The CDR3 extends over 13 amino acids. In DNA, the CDR3 is TGCGCCAGCAGCTTCATGCGGGAAAACGAGCAGTACTTC. It encodes CASSFMRENEQYF.

This clone was counted a few times. The J gene is TRBJ2-3, the V gene TRBV7-2, with TRBD2 matching 7 bases. The CDR3 extends over 15 amino acids. The germline CDR1 and CDR2 sequences are SGHTA and FQGNSA. The V segment lost 5 bases and the J segment 4 bases; nucleotides outside the gene matches: 9. CDR3 sequence: CASSRGGLRADTQYF. The CDR3 DNA sequence: TGTGCCAGCAGCCGCGGGGGACTGAGAGCAGATACGCAGTATTTT.

V and J are TRBV7-2 and TRBJ2-5; D perhaps matches TRBD1 (6 bases). V was pared by 6 bases and J by 2 bases, with 10 bases between. This CDR3 comprises 13 residues. CDR1 is SGHTA and CDR2 is FQGNSA in the germline V gene. CDR3 DNA sequence: TGTGCCAGCAGTCCGGGACAACAAGAGACCCAGTACTTC. It translates to CASSPGQQETQYF.

V and J are TRBV5-1 and TRBJ2-3; D is unresolved. The CDR3 spans 12 residues. In germline, CDR1 is SGHRS, CDR2 YFSETQ. The V end lost 1 base, the J end lost 5 bases, and 5 bases lay between the germline ends. As DNA, the CDR3 is TGCGCCAGCAGCTTGATGGAAGATACGCAGTATTTT. Protein sequence: CASSLMEDTQYF.

The sample holds a few counts of this clone. The rearrangement links TRBV29-1 to TRBJ1-5; 9 positions agree with TRBD1. This CDR3 contains 13 residues. Trimming cost V 6 bases and J 4 bases; bases outside gene matches: 4. Germline V gene lookup returns CDR1 SQVTM and CDR2 ANQGSEA. This CDR3 is CSVVDRGNQPQHF. The CDR3 DNA is TGCAGCGTGGTGGACAGGGGAAATCAGCCCCAGCATTTT. Combining the CDR3 with reference TRBV29-1 and TRBJ1-5 gives the whole variable domain SAVISQKPSRDICQRGTSLTIQCQVDSQVTMMFWYRQQPGQSLTLIATANQGSEATYESGFVIDKFPISRPNLTFSTLTVSNMSPEDSSIYLCSVVDRGNQPQHFGDGTRLSIL.

The chain joins TRBV5-6 to TRBJ1-2; D might be TRBD1 (6 bases). This CDR3 region has 15 residues. V gave up 4 bases and J gave up 8 bases, with 21 bases separating them. The germline CDR1 and CDR2 sequences are SGHDT and YYEEEE. The CDR3 here is CASSPPGAARKGYTF. The CDR3 DNA is TGTGCCAGCAGCCCTCCGGGGGCGGCCCGTAAGGGCTACACCTTC.

In its sample, this clone was seen a few times. This chain's CDR3 is CASSFGARTDTQYF. DNA of the CDR3: TGTGCCAGCAGTTTCGGGGCCCGCACAGATACGCAGTATTTT. The J gene is TRBJ2-3, the V gene TRBV27, with D possibly called TRBD1 or TRBD2 (5 bases each). The CDR3 is made up of 14 amino acids. The ends were cut back, 3 bases at V and 1 base at J, with 8 bases in the middle. Germline lookup yields CDR1 MNHEY and CDR2 SMNVEV (reference sequence).

CDR3 amino acids: CASSVRQGQETQYF. The CDR3 DNA sequence: TGTGCCAGCAGCGTCCGACAGGGCCAAGAGACCCAGTACTTC. V and J are TRBV11-2 and TRBJ2-5; 7 bases line up with TRBD1. Germline loops: CDR1 SGHAT, CDR2 FQNNGV. After removal of 5 bases from V and 1 base from J, the junction contained 4 bases not matched to a gene. The CDR3 has 14 residues.

In DNA, the CDR3 is TGCGCCAGCAGCTTCAGGGCAGGTGAAAAACTGTTTTTT. It translates to CASSFRAGEKLFF. V gene TRBV5-1 combines with J gene TRBJ1-4; a weak D match, TRBD1 (5 bases). The germline gives CDR1 SGHRS, CDR2 YFSETQ. Trimming pared 2 bases from V and 7 bases from J, leaving 9 bases between. There are 13 residues in the CDR3.

The chain recombines TRBV30 with TRBJ1-5; 8 nucleotides agree with TRBD1. Germline CDR1 and CDR2: GTSNPN and SVGIG (reference sequence). After removal of 0 bases from V and 7 bases from J, the junction contained 5 bases not matched to a gene. The CDR3 is 14 residues long. CDR3 in amino acids: CAWSVPGGAQPQHF. CDR3 DNA: TGTGCCTGGAGTGTACCAGGGGGCGCCCAGCCCCAGCATTTT.

Turning to this clone: Just one base apart from a much larger clone, this may be a read error. The sample contains more than one DNA sequence encoding this CDR3. The rearrangement uses TRBV20-1 and TRBJ2-3; D is unclear. The germline V gene encodes CDR1 DFQATT and CDR2 SNEGSKA (reference sequence). The length of the CDR3 is 10 residues. V was shortened by 6 bases and J by 2 bases, with 3 bases between the two germline ends. CDR3 nucleotide sequence: TGCAGTGCCTCCACAGATACGCAGTATTTT. As protein: CSASTDTQYF.

The gene calls are TRBV2 and TRBJ1-1; TRBD1 matches 7 bases. The CDR3 contains 13 residues. CDR1 and CDR2 (germline): SNHLY, FYNNEI. J gave up 5 bases and V 6 bases, and 6 bases lay outside the gene matches. The CDR3 DNA reads TGTGCCAGCAGCCTAGGGGGCCGGACTGAAGCTTTCTTT. Residues: CASSLGGRTEAFF.

This clone showed up just a few times. The same CDR3 arises from other DNA sequences in this sample as well. The chain recombines TRBV28 with TRBJ2-5; D possibly corresponds to TRBD1 (6 bases). CDR3 length equals 15 residues. The germline V and J ends were trimmed by 1 base and 0 bases, with 9 bases remaining between them. Germline V gives CDR1 MDHEN, CDR2 SYDVKM. The CDR3 here is CASSLLTGNQETQYF. DNA of the CDR3: TGTGCCAGCAGTTTATTGACAGGAAACCAAGAGACCCAGTACTTC.

This clone appeared once. V gene TRBV5-4 combines with J gene TRBJ2-1; 8 bases line up with TRBD2. The CDR3 spans 14 residues. Germline values: CDR1 SGHNT, CDR2 YYREEE (reference sequence). V lost 1 base and J lost 8; bases outside the gene matches: 5. CDR3 loop: CASSLPSGPHEQFF. The CDR3 DNA follows: TGTGCCAGCAGCTTGCCTAGCGGGCCACATGAGCAGTTCTTC.